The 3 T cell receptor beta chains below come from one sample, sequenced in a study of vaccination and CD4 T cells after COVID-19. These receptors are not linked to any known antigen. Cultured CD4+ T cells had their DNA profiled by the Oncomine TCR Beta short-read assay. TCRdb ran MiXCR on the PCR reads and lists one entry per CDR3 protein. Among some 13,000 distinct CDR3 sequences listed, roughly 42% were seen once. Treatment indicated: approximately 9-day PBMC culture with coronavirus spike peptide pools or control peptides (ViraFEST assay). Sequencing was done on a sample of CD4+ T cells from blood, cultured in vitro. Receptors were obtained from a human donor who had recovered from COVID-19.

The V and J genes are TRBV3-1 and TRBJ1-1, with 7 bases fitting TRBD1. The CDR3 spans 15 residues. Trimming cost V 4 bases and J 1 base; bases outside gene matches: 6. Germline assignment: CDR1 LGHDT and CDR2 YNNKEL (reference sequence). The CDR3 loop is CASSLGQVPNTEAFF. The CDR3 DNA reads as TGTGCCAGCAGCCTCGGACAGGTACCGAACACTGAAGCTTTCTTT.

The CDR3 protein is CASSYSRRGGYTF. DNA for the CDR3: TGTGCCAGCAGTTACTCCCGGAGGGGTGGCTACACCTTC. The gene calls are TRBV6-5 and TRBJ1-2, with a weak D call TRBD1 (5 bases). Trimming removed 0 bases from V and 7 bases from J, with 9 bases in between. The CDR3 is 13 residues long. Per the germline V gene, CDR1 is MNHEY and CDR2 is SVGAGI.

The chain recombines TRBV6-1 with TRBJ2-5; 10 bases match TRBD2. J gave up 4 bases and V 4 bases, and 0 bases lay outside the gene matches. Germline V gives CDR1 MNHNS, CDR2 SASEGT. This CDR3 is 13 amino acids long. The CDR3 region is CASSGTSGETQYF. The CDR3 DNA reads TGTGCCAGCAGTGGGACTAGCGGAGAGACCCAGTACTTC.